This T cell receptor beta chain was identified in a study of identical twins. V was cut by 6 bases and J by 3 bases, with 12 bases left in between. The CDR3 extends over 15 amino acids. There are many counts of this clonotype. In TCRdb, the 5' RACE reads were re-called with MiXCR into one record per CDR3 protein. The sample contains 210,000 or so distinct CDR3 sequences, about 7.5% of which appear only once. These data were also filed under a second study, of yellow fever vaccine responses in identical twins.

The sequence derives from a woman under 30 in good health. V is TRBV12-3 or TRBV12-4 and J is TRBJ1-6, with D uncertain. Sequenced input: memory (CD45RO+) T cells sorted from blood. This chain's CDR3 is CASRGDGSYNSPLHF. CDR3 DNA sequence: TGTGCCAGCAGGGGAGACGGGAGCTATAATTCACCCCTCCACTTT.